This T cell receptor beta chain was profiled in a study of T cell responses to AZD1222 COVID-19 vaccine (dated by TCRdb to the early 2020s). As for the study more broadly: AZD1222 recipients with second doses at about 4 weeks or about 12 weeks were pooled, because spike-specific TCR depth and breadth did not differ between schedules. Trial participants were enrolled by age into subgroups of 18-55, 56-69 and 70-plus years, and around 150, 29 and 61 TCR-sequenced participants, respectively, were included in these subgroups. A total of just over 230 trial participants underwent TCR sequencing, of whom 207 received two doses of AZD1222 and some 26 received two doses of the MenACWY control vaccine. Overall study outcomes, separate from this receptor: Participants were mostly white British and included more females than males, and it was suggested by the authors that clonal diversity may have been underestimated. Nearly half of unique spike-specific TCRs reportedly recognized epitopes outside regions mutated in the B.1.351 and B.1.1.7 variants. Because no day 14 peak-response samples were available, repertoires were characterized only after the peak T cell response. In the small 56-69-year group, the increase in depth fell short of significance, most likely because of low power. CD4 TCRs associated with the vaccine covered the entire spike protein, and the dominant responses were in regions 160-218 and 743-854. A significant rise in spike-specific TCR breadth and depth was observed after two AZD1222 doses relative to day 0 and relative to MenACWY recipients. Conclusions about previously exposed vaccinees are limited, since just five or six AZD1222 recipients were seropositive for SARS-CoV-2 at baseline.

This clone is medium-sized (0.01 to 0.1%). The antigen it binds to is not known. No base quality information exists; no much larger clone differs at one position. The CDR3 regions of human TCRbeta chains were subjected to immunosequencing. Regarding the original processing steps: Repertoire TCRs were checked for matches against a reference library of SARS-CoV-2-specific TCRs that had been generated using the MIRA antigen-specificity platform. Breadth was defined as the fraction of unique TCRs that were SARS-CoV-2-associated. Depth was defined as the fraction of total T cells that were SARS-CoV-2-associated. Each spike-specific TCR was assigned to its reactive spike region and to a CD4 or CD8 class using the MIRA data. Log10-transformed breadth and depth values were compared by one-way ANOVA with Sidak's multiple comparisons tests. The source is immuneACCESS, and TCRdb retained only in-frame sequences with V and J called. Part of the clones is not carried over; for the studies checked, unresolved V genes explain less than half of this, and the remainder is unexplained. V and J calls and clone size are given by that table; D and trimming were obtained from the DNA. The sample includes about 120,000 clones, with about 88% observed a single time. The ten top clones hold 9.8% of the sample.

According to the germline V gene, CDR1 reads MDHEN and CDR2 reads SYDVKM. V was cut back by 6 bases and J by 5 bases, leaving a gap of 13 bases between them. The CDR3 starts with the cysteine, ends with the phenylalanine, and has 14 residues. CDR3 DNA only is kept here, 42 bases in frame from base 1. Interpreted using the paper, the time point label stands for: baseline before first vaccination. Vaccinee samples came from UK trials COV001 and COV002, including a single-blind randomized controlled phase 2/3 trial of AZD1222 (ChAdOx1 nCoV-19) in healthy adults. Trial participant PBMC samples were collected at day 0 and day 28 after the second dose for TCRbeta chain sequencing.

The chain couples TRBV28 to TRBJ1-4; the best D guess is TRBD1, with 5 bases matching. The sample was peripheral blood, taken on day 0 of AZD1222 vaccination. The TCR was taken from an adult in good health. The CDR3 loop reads CASRSGTENEKLFF. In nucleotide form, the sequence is TGTGCCAGCAGGTCCGGGACGGAAAATGAAAAACTGTTTTTT. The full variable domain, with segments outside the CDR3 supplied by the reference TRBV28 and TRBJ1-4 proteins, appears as DVKVTQSSRYLVKRTGEKVFLECVQDMDHENMFWYRQDPGLGLRLIYFSYDVKMKEKGDIPEGYSVSREKKERFSLILESASTNQTSMYLCASRSGTENEKLFFGSGTQLSVL.